This TCR beta chain was observed in a study of blood T cell repertoires in COVID-19. Study context: PBMCs, B-cell-depleted T cells, or T cells were the source of the cDNA or gDNA that made up the material.

In the original workflow: Amplifying reference gene primers gave estimates of nucleated cell counts. Some clones are missing from TCRdb's copy, which holds only in-frame ones; the method was immunoSEQ multiplex PCR. V and J calls and clone size are those listed in that table; D and trimming were worked out from the DNA. The top ten hold 4% to 5% of the sample, which has about 110,000 clones, around 86% seen once. Sequencing was performed on peripheral blood. This TCR came from a woman in her 70s with acute or convalescent COVID-19.

CDR3 amino acids: CASSRGGLDSYEQYF. The CDR3 DNA is TGCGCCAGCAGCCGGGGTGGTCTAGACTCCTACGAGCAGTACTTC. The gene calls are TRBV5-1 and TRBJ2-7; a possible D gene is TRBD2 (5 bases). CDR1 and CDR2 (germline): SGHRS, YFSETQ. This CDR3 is 15 amino acids long. Deletions cut 4 bases from V and 0 bases from J, with 14 bases between.